This is a list of T cell receptor beta chains from one sample in a study of Graves' ophthalmopathy and Graves' hyperthyroidism. TCRdb recomputed calls from the multiplex PCR reads with MiXCR, one row per CDR3 protein. The sample includes 200,000 to 250,000 distinct CDR3 sequences, 29% of them seen just once. Material: peripheral blood. These receptors were taken from a man in his fifties with Graves' ophthalmopathy. The CDR3 runs from the conserved cysteine through the conserved F or W. A D gene is named only where the DNA matches it firmly. Clone sizes are given selectively: once, few, many, or a class where the clone is expanded.

CDR3: CASSQSRRAQQYF
DNA: TGCGCCAGCAGCCAATCCCGACGGGCGCAGCAGTACTTC
length: 13
V: TRBV4-1
J: TRBJ2-7
size: many
D: -

CDR3: CASSPSKTGFNQPQHF
DNA: TGTGCCAGCAGTCCCTCGAAGACAGGGTTCAATCAGCCCCAGCATTTT
length: 16
V: TRBV6-2/TRBV6-3
J: TRBJ1-5
size: -
D: TRBD1

CDR3: CASSEVGIRAGGYEQYF
DNA: TGTGCCAGCAGTGAAGTAGGGATCAGGGCAGGGGGGTACGAGCAGTACTTC
length: 17
V: TRBV6-1
J: TRBJ2-7
size: -
D: -

CDR3: CASSYRGHPKGLTPGELFF
DNA: TGTGCCAGCAGTTATCGGGGACACCCCAAGGGACTCACACCCGGGGAGCTGTTTTTT
length: 19
V: TRBV6-5
J: TRBJ2-2
size: many
D: -

CDR3: CASSYSLDSPLHF
DNA: TGTGCCAGCAGTTACTCTTTAGATTCACCCCTCCACTTT
length: 13
V: TRBV6-5
J: TRBJ1-6
size: -
D: -

CDR3: CASRSGEPSPLHF
DNA: TGTGCCAGCAGATCCGGGGAACCTTCACCCCTCCACTTT
length: 13
V: TRBV28
J: TRBJ1-6
size: many
D: -

CDR3: CASSFSGSGAYEQYF
DNA: TGTGCCAGCAGCTTTAGCGGGAGTGGAGCTTACGAGCAGTACTTC
length: 15
V: TRBV7-2
J: TRBJ2-7
size: many
D: TRBD2

CDR3: CASSLWAKNIQYF
DNA: TGTGCCAGCAGTTTATGGGCGAAGAACATTCAGTACTTC
length: 13
V: TRBV12-3/TRBV12-4
J: TRBJ2-4
size: many
D: -

CDR3: CASRSGQGPASNTGELFF
DNA: TGTGCCAGCAGGTCAGGACAGGGCCCGGCCTCGAACACCGGGGAGCTGTTTTTT
length: 18
V: TRBV6-2/TRBV6-3
J: TRBJ2-2
size: -
D: TRBD1

CDR3: CSAKVGSGNTIYF
DNA: TGCAGTGCTAAGGTGGGCTCTGGAAACACCATATATTTT
length: 13
V: TRBV20-1
J: TRBJ1-3
size: many
D: -

CDR3: CASSSPWGGLNTEAFF
DNA: TGTGCCAGCAGTTCCCCTTGGGGAGGGCTGAACACTGAAGCTTTCTTT
length: 16
V: TRBV12-3/TRBV12-4
J: TRBJ1-1
size: many
D: -

CDR3: CASSYAGHGNIQYF
DNA: TGTGCCAGCAGTTACGCGGGGCACGGAAACATTCAGTACTTC
length: 14
V: TRBV6-5
J: TRBJ2-4
size: -
D: -

CDR3: CASSYSSYRGSFNTEAFF
DNA: TGTGCCAGCAGCTACTCAAGCTACAGGGGTTCTTTCAACACTGAAGCTTTCTTT
length: 18
V: TRBV28
J: TRBJ1-1
size: -
D: TRBD1

CDR3: CASSERGNWGQETQYF
DNA: TGTGCCAGCAGTGAGAGGGGCAATTGGGGGCAAGAGACCCAGTACTTC
length: 16
V: TRBV2
J: TRBJ2-5
size: many
D: -

CDR3: CSAHSGTSAYEQYF
DNA: TGCAGTGCCCACTCCGGGACTAGCGCCTACGAGCAGTACTTC
length: 14
V: TRBV20-1
J: TRBJ2-7
size: many
D: TRBD2

CDR3: CSARDYAAGANVLTF
DNA: TGCAGTGCTAGAGATTACGCGGCGGGGGCCAACGTCCTGACTTTC
length: 15
V: TRBV20-1
J: TRBJ2-6
size: many
D: -

CDR3: CASSPSALSSYEQYF
DNA: TGTGCCAGCAGCCCAAGTGCTCTAAGCTCCTACGAGCAGTACTTC
length: 15
V: TRBV7-2
J: TRBJ2-7
size: -
D: -

CDR3: CASSQGGLNQMGHEQYF
DNA: TGCGCCAGCAGCCAAGGTGGACTCAACCAGATGGGCCACGAGCAGTACTTC
length: 17
V: TRBV4-1
J: TRBJ2-7
size: many
D: -

CDR3: CASNGRQLSGANVLTF
DNA: TGTGCCAGCAATGGCCGACAGCTCTCTGGGGCCAACGTCCTGACTTTC
length: 16
V: TRBV6-1
J: TRBJ2-6
size: -
D: -

CDR3: CSAHTGTGLEQYF
DNA: TGCAGTGCTCACACCGGGACAGGGCTCGAGCAGTACTTC
length: 13
V: TRBV20-1
J: TRBJ2-7
size: many
D: TRBD1

CDR3: CSATGGLSSGNTIYF
DNA: TGCAGTGCCACGGGGGGGCTCAGCTCTGGAAACACCATATATTTT
length: 15
V: TRBV20-1
J: TRBJ1-3
size: many
D: -

CDR3: CASSSGAYYEQYF
DNA: TGTGCCAGCAGCTCAGGGGCCTACTACGAGCAGTACTTC
length: 13
V: TRBV6-2/TRBV6-3
J: TRBJ2-7
size: -
D: -

CDR3: CASSLLVGTEAFF
DNA: TGTGCCAGCAGTTTATTAGTAGGAACTGAAGCTTTCTTT
length: 13
V: TRBV27
J: TRBJ1-1
size: -
D: -

CDR3: CASSLGRGPYEQYF
DNA: TGTGCCAGCAGCCTGGGCAGGGGGCCCTACGAGCAGTACTTC
length: 14
V: TRBV6-5
J: TRBJ2-7
size: many
D: TRBD1

CDR3: CASSLWRSEAFF
DNA: TGTGCCAGCAGTTTATGGAGGTCTGAAGCTTTCTTT
length: 12
V: TRBV12-3/TRBV12-4
J: TRBJ1-1
size: many
D: -

CDR3: CASSLVQGGPGELFF
DNA: TGTGCCAGCAGCTTAGTGCAGGGAGGACCCGGGGAGCTGTTTTTT
length: 15
V: TRBV7-9
J: TRBJ2-2
size: many
D: -

CDR3: CASSRRAGAYEQYF
DNA: TGTGCCAGCAGTCGACGAGCGGGAGCCTACGAGCAGTACTTC
length: 14
V: TRBV6-2/TRBV6-3
J: TRBJ2-7
size: -
D: TRBD2

CDR3: CSARRAGSGANVLTF
DNA: TGCAGTGCTAGGAGAGCCGGGTCTGGGGCCAACGTCCTGACTTTC
length: 15
V: TRBV20-1
J: TRBJ2-6
size: many
D: -

CDR3: CAGERGDYEQYF
DNA: TGCGCAGGGGAGCGGGGGGACTACGAGCAGTACTTC
length: 12
V: TRBV20-1
J: TRBJ2-7
size: many
D: TRBD2

CDR3: CASSISPRGTGELFF
DNA: TGTGCCAGTAGTATAAGCCCCAGGGGTACCGGGGAGCTGTTTTTT
length: 15
V: TRBV19
J: TRBJ2-2
size: many
D: -

CDR3: CASSLGLGGTGGSPLHF
DNA: TGTGCCAGCAGCTTAGGCCTCGGGGGGACAGGGGGCTCACCCCTCCACTTT
length: 17
V: TRBV13
J: TRBJ1-6
size: many
D: TRBD1

CDR3: CSARTGHSYEQYF
DNA: TGCAGTGCCCGGACAGGGCACTCCTACGAGCAGTACTTC
length: 13
V: TRBV20-1
J: TRBJ2-7
size: many
D: TRBD1

CDR3: CASSPPRSYYEQYF
DNA: TGTGCCAGCAGCCCCCCACGTTCGTACTACGAGCAGTACTTC
length: 14
V: TRBV7-9
J: TRBJ2-7
size: many
D: -

CDR3: CASAGTSGRRAETQYF
DNA: TGTGCCAGCGCTGGGACTAGCGGGAGGAGGGCAGAGACCCAGTACTTC
length: 16
V: TRBV2
J: TRBJ2-5
size: -
D: TRBD2

CDR3: CANRRGVNQPQHF
DNA: TGTGCCAACCGTCGGGGGGTCAATCAGCCCCAGCATTTT
length: 13
V: TRBV27
J: TRBJ1-5
size: many
D: -

CDR3: CASSARTVGPTGQYF
DNA: TGTGCCAGCAGCGCTCGGACAGTTGGACCTACGGGGCAGTACTTC
length: 15
V: TRBV7-8
J: TRBJ2-7
size: many
D: -

CDR3: CASSSLALPTGNSYEQYF
DNA: TGTGCCAGCAGTTCCCTCGCACTTCCAACAGGGAACTCCTACGAGCAGTACTTC
length: 18
V: TRBV6-2/TRBV6-3
J: TRBJ2-7
size: many
D: -

CDR3: CASSSGTGNYGYTF
DNA: TGTGCCAGCAGCTCTGGGACAGGGAACTATGGCTACACCTTC
length: 14
V: TRBV7-8
J: TRBJ1-2
size: many
D: TRBD1

CDR3: CASSRGGGGSTDTQYF
DNA: TGTGCCAGCAGCCGTGGAGGGGGTGGTAGCACAGATACGCAGTATTTT
length: 16
V: TRBV7-2
J: TRBJ2-3
size: many
D: -

CDR3: CASSLALGLAGYEQYF
DNA: TGTGCCAGCAGCTTAGCGCTGGGACTAGCGGGATACGAGCAGTACTTC
length: 16
V: TRBV7-2
J: TRBJ2-7
size: many
D: TRBD2

CDR3: CASSLEGMNTEAFF
DNA: TGCGCCAGCAGCTTGGAGGGAATGAACACTGAAGCTTTCTTT
length: 14
V: TRBV5-1
J: TRBJ1-1
size: many
D: -

CDR3: CASSQGGALASRETQYF
DNA: TGTGCCAGCAGCCAAGGAGGGGCTCTAGCGAGCAGGGAGACCCAGTACTTC
length: 17
V: TRBV3-1
J: TRBJ2-5
size: many
D: -

CDR3: CSGGQVDEQYF
DNA: TGCAGTGGGGGACAGGTCGACGAGCAGTACTTC
length: 11
V: TRBV20-1
J: TRBJ2-7
size: many
D: TRBD1

CDR3: CASSLMDTYEQYF
DNA: TGTGCCAGCAGCTTAATGGACACCTACGAGCAGTACTTC
length: 13
V: TRBV7-9
J: TRBJ2-7
size: many
D: -

CDR3: CASSLTSSGETQYF
DNA: TGTGCCAGCAGTTTGACTAGCTCCGGAGAGACCCAGTACTTC
length: 14
V: TRBV6-5
J: TRBJ2-5
size: once
D: TRBD2

CDR3: CASSYVREGGYEQYF
DNA: TGTGCCAGCAGTTACGTCCGGGAGGGAGGATACGAGCAGTACTTC
length: 15
V: TRBV6-2/TRBV6-3
J: TRBJ2-7
size: many
D: TRBD2

CDR3: CASTQVGGSGTEAFF
DNA: TGTGCCAGCACCCAGGTGGGGGGTTCGGGCACTGAAGCTTTCTTT
length: 15
V: TRBV12-3/TRBV12-4
J: TRBJ1-1
size: -
D: -

CDR3: CASSFQVNTEAFF
DNA: TGTGCCAGCAGTTTTCAGGTGAACACTGAAGCTTTCTTT
length: 13
V: TRBV12-3/TRBV12-4
J: TRBJ1-1
size: -
D: -

CDR3: CASSIGASGVAKNIQYF
DNA: TGTGCCAGTAGTATTGGGGCTAGCGGGGTAGCCAAAAACATTCAGTACTTC
length: 17
V: TRBV19
J: TRBJ2-4
size: many
D: TRBD2

CDR3: CASSLGGLVEEQYF
DNA: TGCGCCAGCAGCTTGGGGGGACTAGTTGAAGAGCAGTACTTC
length: 14
V: TRBV5-1
J: TRBJ2-7
size: many
D: TRBD2

CDR3: CASSTGRDSGYTF
DNA: TGTGCCAGCAGTACGGGCCGGGACAGTGGCTACACCTTC
length: 13
V: TRBV6-2/TRBV6-3
J: TRBJ1-2
size: -
D: TRBD1

CDR3: CASSARGPSIYEQYF
DNA: TGTGCCAGCAGTGCCAGGGGGCCTAGTATCTACGAGCAGTACTTC
length: 15
V: TRBV6-2/TRBV6-3
J: TRBJ2-7
size: many
D: TRBD1

CDR3: CASSRDRGNQPQHF
DNA: TGTGCCAGCTCACGGGACAGGGGGAATCAGCCCCAGCATTTT
length: 14
V: TRBV18
J: TRBJ1-5
size: many
D: TRBD1

CDR3: CASSLSGGTYGYTF
DNA: TGTGCCAGCAGTTTAAGCGGTGGGACATACGGCTACACCTTC
length: 14
V: TRBV12-3/TRBV12-4
J: TRBJ1-2
size: many
D: -

CDR3: CASGLPLENTDTQYF
DNA: TGTGCTAGTGGTTTGCCCCTGGAGAACACAGATACGCAGTATTTT
length: 15
V: TRBV12-5
J: TRBJ2-3
size: many
D: -

CDR3: CASSLQGFENYEQYF
DNA: TGTGCCAGCAGCTTACAGGGGTTTGAGAACTACGAGCAGTACTTC
length: 15
V: TRBV7-8
J: TRBJ2-7
size: many
D: -

CDR3: CASSPTLRGRTEAFF
DNA: TGTGCCAGCAGCCCAACCCTAAGAGGGAGGACTGAAGCTTTCTTT
length: 15
V: TRBV4-2
J: TRBJ1-1
size: once
D: -

CDR3: CASSLASGRAGYEQYF
DNA: TGTGCCAGCAGCTTAGCGAGCGGGAGGGCCGGCTACGAGCAGTACTTC
length: 16
V: TRBV7-2
J: TRBJ2-7
size: many
D: TRBD2

CDR3: CASSLAPNSYEQYF
DNA: TGTGCCAGCAGCTTAGCACCCAACTCCTACGAGCAGTACTTC
length: 14
V: TRBV7-2
J: TRBJ2-7
size: few
D: -

CDR3: CSARDLQGPPYEQYF
DNA: TGCAGTGCTAGAGATTTACAGGGACCTCCCTACGAGCAGTACTTC
length: 15
V: TRBV20-1
J: TRBJ2-7
size: many
D: -